This TCR beta chain stems from a study of blood T cells in healthy people across ages. Study results and limitations: Older individuals had lower TCR beta diversity per million T cells (the decline was roughly linear).

Total RNA was extracted at no less than 5.5 micrograms per sample. A J-beta primer mix and a sample-barcoded 5' primer were used in a second PCR of roughly 7 to 12 cycles. TCRdb analysed the 5' RACE reads with MiXCR anew, one entry per CDR3 protein. The table shows around 1,100,000 distinct CDR3 sequences, with around two fifths occurring only once. V dropped 4 bases and J dropped 8 bases, with 17 bases sitting between them. Germline V lookup: CDR1 MNHEY, CDR2 SVGAGI. This CDR3 spans 14 amino acids. Notes on this clonotype: The antigen is not known.

The receptor was derived from a man aged 18-30 years in good health. The sample taken for sequencing was blood. The chain uses TRBV6-5 and TRBJ1-2; no definite D call. Here the CDR3 reads CASSSQSWSRGYTF. The CDR3 region has the DNA TGTGCCAGCAGTTCCCAGTCCTGGTCCCGAGGCTACACCTTC.